This T cell receptor beta chain was observed in a study of human T cells and chemical hapten exposure. General study findings and limits: Expanded TCRs were compared with controls, and the expanded TCRs formed significantly more large CDR3 similarity clusters.

This clonotype showed up many times. Its target is not known. Original analysis: Individual samples carried between 23,224 and 690,600 TCRs, with some 100,000 as the median. MiXCR, run by TCRdb on the RACE reads, gives a single entry per CDR3 protein. These V and J calls are TCRdb output, not the study's own analysis. The table shows some 400,000 distinct CDR3 sequences, with roughly 4.8% occurring only once. Noted time point: patch test 1, 2 weeks after DPC sensitization. Treatment denoted: therapeutic diphenylcyclopropenone sensitization with weekly scalp DPC. The sequenced sample was whole blood, obtained in connection with sensitization to the hapten diphenylcyclopropenone (DPC). The source is a woman aged 50 to 60 with alopecia areata. Some clones in this sample may be carry-over from other donors' samples.

As DNA, the CDR3 is TGCGCCAGCAGCTTCCTACAGGGTAGCGGCGGCTACACCTTC. This translates into CASSFLQGSGGYTF. The chain joins TRBV5-1 to TRBJ1-2, with a possible D match to TRBD1 (6 bases). This CDR3 region has 14 residues. Trimming removed 2 bases from V and 8 bases from J, with 16 bases in between. Germline V gene lookup returns CDR1 SGHRS and CDR2 YFSETQ.